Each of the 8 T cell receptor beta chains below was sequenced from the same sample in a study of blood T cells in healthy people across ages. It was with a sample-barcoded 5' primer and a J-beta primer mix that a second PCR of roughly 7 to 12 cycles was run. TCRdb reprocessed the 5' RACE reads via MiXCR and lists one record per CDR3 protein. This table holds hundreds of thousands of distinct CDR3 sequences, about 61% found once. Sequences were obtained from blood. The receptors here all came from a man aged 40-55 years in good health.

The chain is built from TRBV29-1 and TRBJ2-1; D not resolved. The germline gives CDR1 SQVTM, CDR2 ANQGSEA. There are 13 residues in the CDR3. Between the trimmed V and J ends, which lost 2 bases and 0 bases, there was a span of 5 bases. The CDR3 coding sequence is TGCAGCGTTGAATGGAGCTCCTACAATGAGCAGTTCTTC. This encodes CSVEWSSYNEQFF.

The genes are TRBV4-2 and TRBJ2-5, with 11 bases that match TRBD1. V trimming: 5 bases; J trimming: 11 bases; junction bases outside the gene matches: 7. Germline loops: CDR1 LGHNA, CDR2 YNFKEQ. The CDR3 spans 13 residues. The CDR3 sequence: CASSWTGGREQYF. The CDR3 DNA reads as TGTGCCAGCAGCTGGACAGGGGGCAGAGAGCAGTACTTC.

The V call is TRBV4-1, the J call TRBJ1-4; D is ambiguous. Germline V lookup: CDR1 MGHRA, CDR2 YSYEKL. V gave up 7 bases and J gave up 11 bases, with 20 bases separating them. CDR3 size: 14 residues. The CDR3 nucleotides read TGCGCCAGCACTAGCAGCTCGGGGTCCGAGAAACTGTTTTTT. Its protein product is CASTSSSGSEKLFF.

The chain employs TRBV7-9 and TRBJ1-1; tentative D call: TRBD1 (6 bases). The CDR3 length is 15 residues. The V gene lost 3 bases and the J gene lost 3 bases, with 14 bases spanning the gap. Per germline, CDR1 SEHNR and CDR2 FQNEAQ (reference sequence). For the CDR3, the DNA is TGTGCCAGCAGCTTTGACAGGTACAGGGACACTGAAGCTTTCTTT. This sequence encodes CASSFDRYRDTEAFF.

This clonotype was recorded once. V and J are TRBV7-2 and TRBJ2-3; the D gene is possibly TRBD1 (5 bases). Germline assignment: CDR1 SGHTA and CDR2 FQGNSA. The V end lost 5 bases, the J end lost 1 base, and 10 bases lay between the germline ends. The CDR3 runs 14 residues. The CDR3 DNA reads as TGTGCCAGCAGCCGAGACAGACGCACAGATACGCAGTATTTT. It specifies CASSRDRRTDTQYF.

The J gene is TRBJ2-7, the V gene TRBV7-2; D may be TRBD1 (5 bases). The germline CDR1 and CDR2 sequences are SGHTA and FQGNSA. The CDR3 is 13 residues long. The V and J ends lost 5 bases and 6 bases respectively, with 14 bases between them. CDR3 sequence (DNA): TGTGCCAGCAGCCCGCGGACATTAGGCGAGCAGTACTTC. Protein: CASSPRTLGEQYF.

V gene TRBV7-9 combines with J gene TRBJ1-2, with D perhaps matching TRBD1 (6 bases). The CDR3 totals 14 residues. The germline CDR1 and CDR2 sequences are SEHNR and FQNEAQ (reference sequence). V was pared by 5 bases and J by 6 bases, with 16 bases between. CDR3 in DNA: TGTGCCAGCAGCATACAACTAGGGGGGAATGGCTACACCTTC. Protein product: CASSIQLGGNGYTF.

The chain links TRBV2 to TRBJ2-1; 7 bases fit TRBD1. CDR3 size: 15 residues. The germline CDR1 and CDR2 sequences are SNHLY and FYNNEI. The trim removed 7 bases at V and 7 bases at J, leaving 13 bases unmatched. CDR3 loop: CASISAFTGVNEQFF. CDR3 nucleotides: TGTGCCAGCATTTCAGCTTTCACAGGGGTTAATGAGCAGTTCTTC.